A single sample gave rise to the 2 T cell receptor beta chains below, sequenced in a study of blood T cell repertoires in COVID-19. Clones were read by immunoSEQ multiplex PCR, and TCRdb kept only the in-frame ones, dropping some. The table includes 60,000 or so clones, 65% to 85% detected once. Sequences were obtained from peripheral blood. These receptors all come from a man aged 25 to 40 with COVID-19, enrolled during active disease.

This chain joins TRBV9 and TRBJ2-3, with 11 bases fitting TRBD2. CDR1 SGDLS and CDR2 YYNGEE come from the germline V gene. This CDR3 comprises 14 residues. With V trimmed by 3 bases and J by 6 bases, 3 bases remained unmatched. CDR3 nucleotides: TGTGCCAGCAGCGGCGGACTAGCGGGCGATACGCAGTATTTT. Protein product: CASSGGLAGDTQYF.

V is TRBV9 and J is TRBJ2-7, with 11 bases lining up with TRBD2. Germline V gene lookup returns CDR1 SGDLS and CDR2 YYNGEE. Losses at the gene ends were 0 bases for V and 6 bases for J; bases not matched to a gene: 2. This CDR3 is 14 amino acids long. CDR3 DNA: TGTGCCAGCAGCGTAGCGCTAGCGGGAGGCGAGCAGTACTTC. Its protein product is CASSVALAGGEQYF.